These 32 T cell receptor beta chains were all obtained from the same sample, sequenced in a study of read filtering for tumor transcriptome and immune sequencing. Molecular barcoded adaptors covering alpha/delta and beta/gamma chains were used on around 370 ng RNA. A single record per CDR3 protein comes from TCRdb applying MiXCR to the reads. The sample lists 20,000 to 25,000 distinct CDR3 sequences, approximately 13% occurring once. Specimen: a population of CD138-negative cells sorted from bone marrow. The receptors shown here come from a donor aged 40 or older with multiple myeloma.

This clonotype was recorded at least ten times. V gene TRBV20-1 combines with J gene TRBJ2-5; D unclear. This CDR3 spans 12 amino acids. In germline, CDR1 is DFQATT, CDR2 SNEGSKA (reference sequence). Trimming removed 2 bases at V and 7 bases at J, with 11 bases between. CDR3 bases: TGCAGTGCTAGAAACAATTATGGGACCCAGTACTTC. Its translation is CSARNNYGTQYF.

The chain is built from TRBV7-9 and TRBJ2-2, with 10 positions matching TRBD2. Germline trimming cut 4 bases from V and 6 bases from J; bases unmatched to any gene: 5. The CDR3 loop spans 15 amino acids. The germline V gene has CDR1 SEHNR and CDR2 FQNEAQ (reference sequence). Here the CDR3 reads CASSSTSGMAGELFF. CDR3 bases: TGTGCCAGCAGCTCCACTAGCGGGATGGCCGGGGAGCTGTTTTTT. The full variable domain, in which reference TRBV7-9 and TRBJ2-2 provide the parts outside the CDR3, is DTGVSQNPRHKITKRGQNVTFRCDPISEHNRLYWYRQTLGQGPEFLTYFQNEAQLEKSRLLSDRFSAERPKGSFSTLEIQRTEQGDSAMYLCASSSTSGMAGELFFGEGSRLTVL.

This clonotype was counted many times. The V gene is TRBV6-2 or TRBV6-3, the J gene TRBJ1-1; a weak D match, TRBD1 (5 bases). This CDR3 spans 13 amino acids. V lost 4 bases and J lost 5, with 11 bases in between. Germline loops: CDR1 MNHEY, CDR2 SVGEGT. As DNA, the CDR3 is TGTGCCAGCAGTTTTCAGGGAGGAACTGAAGCTTTCTTT. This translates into CASSFQGGTEAFF.

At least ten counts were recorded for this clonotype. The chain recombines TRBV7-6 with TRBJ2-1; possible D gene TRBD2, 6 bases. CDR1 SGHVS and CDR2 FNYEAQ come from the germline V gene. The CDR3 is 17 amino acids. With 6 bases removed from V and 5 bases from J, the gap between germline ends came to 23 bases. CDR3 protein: CASSPDSLAALNNEQFF. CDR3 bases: TGTGCCAGCAGTCCCGACAGTTTAGCGGCCTTGAACAATGAGCAGTTCTTC.

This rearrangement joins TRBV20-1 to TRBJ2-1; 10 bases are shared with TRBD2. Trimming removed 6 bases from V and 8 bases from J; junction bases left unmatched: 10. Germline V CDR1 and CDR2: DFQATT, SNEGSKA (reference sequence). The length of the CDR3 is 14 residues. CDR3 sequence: CSAISGRAIDEQFF. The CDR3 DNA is TGCAGTGCCATAAGCGGGAGGGCCATAGATGAGCAGTTCTTC.

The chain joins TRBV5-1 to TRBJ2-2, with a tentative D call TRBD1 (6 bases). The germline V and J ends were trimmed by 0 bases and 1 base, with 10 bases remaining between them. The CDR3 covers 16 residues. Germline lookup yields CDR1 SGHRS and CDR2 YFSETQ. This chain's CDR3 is CASSLETRGNTGELFF. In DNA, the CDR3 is TGCGCCAGCAGCTTGGAAACCAGGGGGAACACCGGGGAGCTGTTTTTT. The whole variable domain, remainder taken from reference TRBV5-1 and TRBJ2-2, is KAGVTQTPRYLIKTRGQQVTLSCSPISGHRSVSWYQQTPGQGLQFLFEYFSETQRNKGNFPGRFSGRQFSNSRSEMNVSTLELGDSALYLCASSLETRGNTGELFFGEGSRLTVL.

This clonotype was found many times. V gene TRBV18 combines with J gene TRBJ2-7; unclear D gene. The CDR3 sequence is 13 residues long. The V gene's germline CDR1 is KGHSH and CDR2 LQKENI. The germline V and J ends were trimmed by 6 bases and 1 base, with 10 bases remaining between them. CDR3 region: CASSKTESYEQYF. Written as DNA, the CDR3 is TGTGCCAGCTCCAAAACAGAGTCCTACGAGCAGTACTTC.

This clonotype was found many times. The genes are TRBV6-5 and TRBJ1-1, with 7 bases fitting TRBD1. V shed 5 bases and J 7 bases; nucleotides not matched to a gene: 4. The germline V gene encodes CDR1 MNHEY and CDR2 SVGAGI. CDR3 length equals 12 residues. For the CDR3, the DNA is TGTGCCAGCAGTGAACAGGGGATTGAAGCTTTCTTT. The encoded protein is CASSEQGIEAFF.

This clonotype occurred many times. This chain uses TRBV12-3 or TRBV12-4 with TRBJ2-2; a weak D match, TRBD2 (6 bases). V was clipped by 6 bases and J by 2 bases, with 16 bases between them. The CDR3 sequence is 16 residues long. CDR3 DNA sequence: TGTGCCAGCAGCCCAGTGGTAGCGGCAAACACCGGGGAGCTGTTTTTT. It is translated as CASSPVVAANTGELFF.

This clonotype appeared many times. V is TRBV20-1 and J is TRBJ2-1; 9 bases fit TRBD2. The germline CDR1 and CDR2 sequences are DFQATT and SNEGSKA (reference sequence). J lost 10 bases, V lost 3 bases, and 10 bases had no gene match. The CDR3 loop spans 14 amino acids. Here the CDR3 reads CSASSGRGAGEQFF. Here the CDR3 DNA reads TGCAGTGCTAGTAGCGGGAGAGGGGCTGGGGAGCAGTTCTTC.

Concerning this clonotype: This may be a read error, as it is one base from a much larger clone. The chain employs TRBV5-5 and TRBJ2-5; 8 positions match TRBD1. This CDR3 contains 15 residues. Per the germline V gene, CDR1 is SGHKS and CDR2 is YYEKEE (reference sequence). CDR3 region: CANSSPGTGQETQYF. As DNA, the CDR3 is TGTGCCAACAGCTCCCCCGGGACAGGCCAAGAGACCCAGTACTTC. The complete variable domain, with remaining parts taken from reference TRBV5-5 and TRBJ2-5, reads DAGVTQSPTHLIKTRGQQVTLRCSPISGHKSVSWYQQVLGQGPQFIFQYYEKEERGRGNFPDRFSARQFPNYSSELNVNALLLGDSALYLCANSSPGTGQETQYFGPGTRLLVL.

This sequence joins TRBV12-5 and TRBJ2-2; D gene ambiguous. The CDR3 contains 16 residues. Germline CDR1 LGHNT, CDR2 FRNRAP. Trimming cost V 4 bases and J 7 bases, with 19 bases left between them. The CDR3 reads CASGWMVLKDGGELFF. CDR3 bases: TGTGCTAGTGGTTGGATGGTTCTAAAGGATGGCGGGGAGCTGTTTTTT.

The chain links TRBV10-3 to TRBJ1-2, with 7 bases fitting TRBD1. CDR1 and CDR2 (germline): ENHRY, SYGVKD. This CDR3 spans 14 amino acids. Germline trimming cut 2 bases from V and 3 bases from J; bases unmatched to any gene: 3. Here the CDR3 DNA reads TGTGCCATCAGTGAGAGACAGGGCGACTATGGCTACACCTTC. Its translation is CAISERQGDYGYTF.

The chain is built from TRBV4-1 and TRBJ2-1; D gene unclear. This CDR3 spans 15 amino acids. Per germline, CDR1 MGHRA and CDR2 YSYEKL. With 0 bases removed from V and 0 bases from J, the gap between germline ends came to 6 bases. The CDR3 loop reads CASSQDESSYNEQFF. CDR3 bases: TGCGCCAGCAGCCAAGATGAGAGCTCCTACAATGAGCAGTTCTTC.

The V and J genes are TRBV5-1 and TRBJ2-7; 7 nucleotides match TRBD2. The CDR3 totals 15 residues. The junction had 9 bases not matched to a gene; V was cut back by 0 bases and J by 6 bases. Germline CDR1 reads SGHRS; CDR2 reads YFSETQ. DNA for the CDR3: TGCGCCAGCAGCTTGGGTTTGACTAGCCCCACCGAGCAGTACTTC. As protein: CASSLGLTSPTEQYF. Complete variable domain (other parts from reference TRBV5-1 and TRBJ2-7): KAGVTQTPRYLIKTRGQQVTLSCSPISGHRSVSWYQQTPGQGLQFLFEYFSETQRNKGNFPGRFSGRQFSNSRSEMNVSTLELGDSALYLCASSLGLTSPTEQYFGPGTRLTVT.

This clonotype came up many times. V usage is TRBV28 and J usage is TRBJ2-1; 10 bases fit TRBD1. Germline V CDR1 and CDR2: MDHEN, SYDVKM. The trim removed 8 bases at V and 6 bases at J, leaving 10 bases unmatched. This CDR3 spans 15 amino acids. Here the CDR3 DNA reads TGTGCCAGCCGAGCCGGGACAGGGGACGCCAATGAGCAGTTCTTC. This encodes CASRAGTGDANEQFF.

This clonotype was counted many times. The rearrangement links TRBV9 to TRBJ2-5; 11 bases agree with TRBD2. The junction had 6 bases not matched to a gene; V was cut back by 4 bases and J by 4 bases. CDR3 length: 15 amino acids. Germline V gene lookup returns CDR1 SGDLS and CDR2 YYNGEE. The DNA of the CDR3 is TGTGCCAGCAGCCTAGCGGGAGGAGGTGGAGAGACCCAGTACTTC. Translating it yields CASSLAGGGGETQYF. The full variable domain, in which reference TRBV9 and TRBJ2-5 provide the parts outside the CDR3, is DSGVTQTPKHLITATGQRVTLRCSPRSGDLSVYWYQQSLDQGLQFLIQYYNGEERAKGNILERFSAQQFPDLHSELNLSSLELGDSALYFCASSLAGGGGETQYFGPGTRLLVL.

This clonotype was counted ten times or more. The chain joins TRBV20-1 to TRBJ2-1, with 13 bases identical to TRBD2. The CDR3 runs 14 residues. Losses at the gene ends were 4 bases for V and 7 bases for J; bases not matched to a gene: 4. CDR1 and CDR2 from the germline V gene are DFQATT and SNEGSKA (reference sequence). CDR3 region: CSATGTSGINEQFF. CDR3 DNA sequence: TGCAGTGCTACCGGGACTAGCGGGATTAATGAGCAGTTCTTC.

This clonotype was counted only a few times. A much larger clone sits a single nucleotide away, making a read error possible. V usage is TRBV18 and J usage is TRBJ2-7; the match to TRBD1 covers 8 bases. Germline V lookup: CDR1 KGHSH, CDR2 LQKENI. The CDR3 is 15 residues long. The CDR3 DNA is TGTGCCTGCTCACCACCCAGACAGGGGTCCTACGAGCAGTACTTC. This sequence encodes CACSPPRQGSYEQYF.

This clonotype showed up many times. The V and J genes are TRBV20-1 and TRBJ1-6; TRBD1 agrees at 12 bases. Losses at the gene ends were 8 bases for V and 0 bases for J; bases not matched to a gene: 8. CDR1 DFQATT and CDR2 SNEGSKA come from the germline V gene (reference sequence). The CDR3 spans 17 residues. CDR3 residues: CSTGTGGVGSYNSPLHF. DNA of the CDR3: TGCAGTACTGGGACAGGGGGCGTGGGCTCCTATAATTCACCCCTCCACTTT.

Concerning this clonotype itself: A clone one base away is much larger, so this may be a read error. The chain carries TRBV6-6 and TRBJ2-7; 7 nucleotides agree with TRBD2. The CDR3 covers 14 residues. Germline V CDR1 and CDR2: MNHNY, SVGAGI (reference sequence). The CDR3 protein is CASSHGTTSYEPYF. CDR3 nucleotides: TGTGCCAGCAGTCACGGGACTACCTCCTACGAGCCGTACTTC.

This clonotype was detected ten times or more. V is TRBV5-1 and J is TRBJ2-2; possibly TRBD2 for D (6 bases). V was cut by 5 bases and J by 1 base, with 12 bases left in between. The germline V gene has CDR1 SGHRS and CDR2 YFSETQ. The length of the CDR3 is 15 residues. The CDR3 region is CASSQAGMNTGELFF. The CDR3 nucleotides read TGCGCCAGCAGTCAGGCGGGGATGAACACCGGGGAGCTGTTTTTT.

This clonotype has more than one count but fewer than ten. The CDR3 sequence: CASSLGGGPWSDTQYF. The CDR3 DNA is TGTGCCAGCAGCCTAGGGGGAGGGCCTTGGTCAGATACGCAGTATTTT. The V and J genes are TRBV27 and TRBJ2-3, with D perhaps matching TRBD2 (7 bases). V lost 6 bases and J 4 bases, leaving 20 bases between the germline ends. CDR3 length: 16 amino acids. From germline, CDR1 is MNHEY and CDR2 SMNVEV (reference sequence).

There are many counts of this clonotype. DNA for the CDR3: TGCGCCAGCGGAGAGACAGATCTCGCTGAAGCTTTCTTT. Protein: CASGETDLAEAFF. The chain has TRBV5-1 and TRBJ1-1; possibly TRBD1 for D (5 bases). Germline V gene lookup returns CDR1 SGHRS and CDR2 YFSETQ. This CDR3 has 13 residues. The ends were cut back, 7 bases at V and 6 bases at J, with 16 bases in the middle.

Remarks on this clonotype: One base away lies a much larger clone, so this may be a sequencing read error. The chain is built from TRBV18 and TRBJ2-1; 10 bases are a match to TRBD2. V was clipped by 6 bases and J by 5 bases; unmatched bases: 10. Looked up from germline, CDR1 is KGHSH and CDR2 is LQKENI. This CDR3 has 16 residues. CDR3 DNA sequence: TGTGCCAGCTCTCCTAAAGCGGGAGGGGCACACAATGAGCAGTTCTTC. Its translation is CASSPKAGGAHNEQFF.

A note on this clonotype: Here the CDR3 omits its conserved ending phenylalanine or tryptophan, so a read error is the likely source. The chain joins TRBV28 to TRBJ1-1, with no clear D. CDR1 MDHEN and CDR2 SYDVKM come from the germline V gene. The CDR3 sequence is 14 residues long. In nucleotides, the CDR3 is TGTGCCAGCAGTTTATCAGGTACGAACACAGAAGCTTTCTCT. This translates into CASSLSGTNTEAFS.

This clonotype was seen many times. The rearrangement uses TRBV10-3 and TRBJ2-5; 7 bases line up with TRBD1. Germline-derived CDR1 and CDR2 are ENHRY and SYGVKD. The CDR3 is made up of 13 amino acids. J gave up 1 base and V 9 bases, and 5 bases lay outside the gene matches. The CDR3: CAISRDSQETQYF. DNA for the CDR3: TGTGCCATAAGTAGGGACAGCCAAGAGACCCAGTACTTC.

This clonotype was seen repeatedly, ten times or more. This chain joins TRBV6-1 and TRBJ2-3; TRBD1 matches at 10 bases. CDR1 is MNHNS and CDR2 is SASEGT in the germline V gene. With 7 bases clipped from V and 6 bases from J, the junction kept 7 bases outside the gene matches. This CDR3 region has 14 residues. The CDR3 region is CASTGDRGSDTQYF. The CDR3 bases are TGTGCCAGCACCGGGGACAGGGGCTCGGATACGCAGTATTTT.

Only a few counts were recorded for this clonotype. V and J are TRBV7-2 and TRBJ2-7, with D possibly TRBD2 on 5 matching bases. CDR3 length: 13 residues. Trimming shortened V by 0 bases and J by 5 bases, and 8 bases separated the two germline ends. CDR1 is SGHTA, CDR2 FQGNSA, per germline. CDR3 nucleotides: TGTGCCAGCAGCTTAGCGGCTAGCAACGAGCAGTACTTC. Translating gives CASSLAASNEQYF.

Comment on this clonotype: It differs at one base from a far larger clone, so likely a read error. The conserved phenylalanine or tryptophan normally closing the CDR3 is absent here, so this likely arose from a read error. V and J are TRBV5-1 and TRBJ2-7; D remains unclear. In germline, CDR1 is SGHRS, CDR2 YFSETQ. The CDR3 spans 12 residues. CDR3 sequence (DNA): TGTGCCAGCAGCCCCTTGTCCGGCGAGCAGTACCTC. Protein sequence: CASSPLSGEQYL.

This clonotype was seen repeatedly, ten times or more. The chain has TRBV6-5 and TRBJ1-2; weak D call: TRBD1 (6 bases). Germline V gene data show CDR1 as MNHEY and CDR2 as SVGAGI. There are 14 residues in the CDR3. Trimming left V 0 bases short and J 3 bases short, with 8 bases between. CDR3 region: CASSYSAGDYGYTF. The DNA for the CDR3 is TGTGCCAGCAGTTACTCGGCAGGGGACTATGGCTACACCTTC.

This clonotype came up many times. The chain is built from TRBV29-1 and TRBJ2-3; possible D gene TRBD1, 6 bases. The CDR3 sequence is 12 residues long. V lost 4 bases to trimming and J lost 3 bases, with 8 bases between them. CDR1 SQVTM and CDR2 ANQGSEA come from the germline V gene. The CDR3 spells CSVAGTTDTQYF. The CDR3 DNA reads TGCAGCGTTGCGGGGACAACAGATACGCAGTATTTT.